These 32 T cell receptor beta chains came from one sample sequenced in a study of cytomegalovirus exposure and HLA in healthy donors. The PCR had 60 Vbeta and 13 Jbeta primers. Generated by immunoSEQ multiplex PCR, the TCRdb table keeps only in-frame clones and is missing some. The table has some 180,000 clones, about 77% seen once; the top ten hold about 2.6%. The sample comprised PBMCs. The receptors come from a female donor in good health and CMV-seronegative.

The chain recombines TRBV5-4 with TRBJ2-1; 10 bases are shared with TRBD1. The CDR3 sequence is 15 residues long. V was clipped by 3 bases and J by 6 bases; unmatched bases: 6. Germline V gene data show CDR1 as SGHNT and CDR2 as YYREEE (reference sequence). The CDR3 sequence: CASSSGTGVGNEQFF. DNA for the CDR3: TGTGCCAGCAGCTCTGGGACAGGGGTTGGCAATGAGCAGTTCTTC.

The chain recombines TRBV19 with TRBJ2-1, with 7 nucleotides matching TRBD1. Trimming took 5 bases from V and 7 from J; bases not matched to a gene: 5. This CDR3 is 13 amino acids long. Germline V CDR1 and CDR2: LNHDA, SQIVND (reference sequence). The chain's CDR3 is CASSYLQGNEQFF. Written as DNA, the CDR3 is TGTGCCAGTAGTTACCTACAGGGGAATGAGCAGTTCTTC.

This clone was detected a few times. The chain combines TRBV20-1 with TRBJ1-1, with no clear D. CDR1 is DFQATT, CDR2 SNEGSKA, per germline (reference sequence). The CDR3 has 10 residues. V lost 6 bases and J 11 bases, leaving 13 bases between the germline ends. This chain's CDR3 is CSAAEGPAFF. The DNA for the CDR3 is TGCAGTGCCGCTGAGGGCCCGGCTTTCTTT.

This clone was picked up a small number of times. The V and J genes are TRBV21-1 and TRBJ2-2; the D segment call TRBD2 is taken from the table without a DNA check. TRBV21-1 constitutes a pseudogene. This CDR3 is built from 14 residues. DNA for the CDR3: TGTGCCAGCAGCAAAGATGCGGGCCCCGGGGAGCTGTTTTTT. Protein: CASSKDAGPGELFF.

The chain joins TRBV5-1 to TRBJ1-2; possible D gene TRBD1, 5 bases. V was trimmed by 3 bases and J by 4 bases, leaving 19 bases between them. The CDR3 extends over 16 amino acids. Germline CDR1 is SGHRS and CDR2 is YFSETQ. CDR3 amino acids: CASSSRPGGEGYGYTF. CDR3 sequence (DNA): TGCGCCAGCAGCTCTCGGCCCGGGGGGGAGGGCTATGGCTACACCTTC.

The chain recombines TRBV5-1 with TRBJ1-2; D possibly corresponds to TRBD1 (6 bases). V lost 8 bases to trimming and J lost 4 bases, with 24 bases between them. The V gene's germline CDR1 is SGHRS and CDR2 YFSETQ. This CDR3 spans 16 amino acids. For the CDR3, the DNA is TGCGCCAGGAGAGACAGAGACAACAGGGTTCCCTATGGCTACACCTTC. Its protein is CARRDRDNRVPYGYTF. Together with reference TRBV5-1 and TRBJ1-2, the CDR3 gives the full variable domain: KAGVTQTPRYLIKTRGQQVTLSCSPISGHRSVSWYQQTPGQGLQFLFEYFSETQRNKGNFPGRFSGRQFSNSRSEMNVSTLELGDSALYLCARRDRDNRVPYGYTFGSGTRLTVV.

This clone has just a few counts. The CDR3 DNA follows: TGTGCCAGTAGTTATAGACAGGAGTTCACCGGGGAGCTGTTTTTT. It is translated as CASSYRQEFTGELFF. This chain connects TRBV19 to TRBJ2-2; D might be TRBD1 (6 bases). Germline CDR1 is LNHDA and CDR2 is SQIVND (reference sequence). Trimming removed 5 bases at V and 4 bases at J, with 14 bases between. The length of the CDR3 is 15 residues.

The sample holds a few counts of this clone. The chain is built from TRBV6-5 and TRBJ2-3; 10 positions match TRBD2. Germline lookup yields CDR1 MNHEY and CDR2 SVGAGI. V trimming: 4 bases; J trimming: 6 bases; junction bases outside the gene matches: 10. CDR3 size: 16 residues. CDR3 DNA sequence: TGTGCCAGCAGTTCATCAAGCGGGGGGGCTAGCGATACGCAGTATTTT. This encodes CASSSSSGGASDTQYF.

V gene TRBV11-3 combines with J gene TRBJ2-5; 8 bases match TRBD1. Per germline, CDR1 SGHNT and CDR2 YENEEA. There are 15 residues in the CDR3. With V trimmed by 4 bases and J by 5 bases, 9 bases remained unmatched. DNA of the CDR3: TGTGCCAGCAGCTCGGGACAGGATCTTCGGGAGACCCAGTACTTC. Its translation: CASSSGQDLRETQYF.

In its sample, this clone was seen once. This chain uses TRBV10-2 with TRBJ1-5, with 8 bases lining up with TRBD1. The CDR3 loop spans 14 amino acids. The V gene end was trimmed by 4 bases and the J gene end by 6 bases; junction bases not matched to a gene: 5. Germline V gene data show CDR1 as WSHSY and CDR2 as SAAADI. For the CDR3, the DNA is TGCGCCAGCAGTGTCGCAGGGGGCTTTCAGCCCCAGCATTTT. Residues: CASSVAGGFQPQHF.

The chain carries TRBV2 and TRBJ1-5; tentative D call: TRBD1 (6 bases). There are 20 residues in the CDR3. V dropped 8 bases and J dropped 0 bases, with 29 bases sitting between them. Germline V gene data show CDR1 as SNHLY and CDR2 as FYNNEI. This CDR3 is CASSPWGPTKGHLSNQPQHF. DNA for the CDR3: TGTGCCAGCTCCCCGTGGGGCCCAACTAAGGGACACCTTAGCAATCAGCCCCAGCATTTT. Full variable domain (missing parts from reference TRBV2 and TRBJ1-5): EPEVTQTPSHQVTQMGQEVILRCVPISNHLYFYWYRQILGQKVEFLVSFYNNEISEKSEIFDDQFSVERPDGSNFTLKIRSTKLEDSAMYFCASSPWGPTKGHLSNQPQHFGDGTRLSIL.

This chain joins TRBV28 and TRBJ2-7, with TRBD2 matching 10 bases. Looked up from germline, CDR1 is MDHEN and CDR2 is SYDVKM. The CDR3 totals 15 residues. V gave up 6 bases and J gave up 7 bases; unmatched junction bases: 12. The CDR3 bases are TGTGCCAGCAGCCCCCCCCTAGCGGGAGTTGGTGAGCAGTACTTC. Residues: CASSPPLAGVGEQYF.

The genes are TRBV5-4 and TRBJ2-7, with TRBD2 identical over 10 bases. The CDR3 sequence is 14 residues long. V shed 2 bases, J shed 6 bases, and the junction held 5 bases outside the gene matches. Germline assignment: CDR1 SGHNT and CDR2 YYREEE (reference sequence). The CDR3 sequence: CASSLAGGPIEQYF. The CDR3 bases are TGTGCCAGCAGCTTAGCGGGAGGGCCGATCGAGCAGTACTTC.

The chain combines TRBV6-1 with TRBJ1-6; 7 bases line up with TRBD1. Germline V gene sequence: CDR1 MNHNS, CDR2 SASEGT. CDR3 length: 14 amino acids. The V gene end was trimmed by 2 bases and the J gene end by 8 bases; junction bases not matched to a gene: 3. CDR3 nucleotides: TGTGCCAGCAGTGAAAGGGGGCTTGATTCACCCCTCCACTTT. This sequence encodes CASSERGLDSPLHF.

The chain carries TRBV10-3 and TRBJ2-3; D unresolved. CDR1 ENHRY and CDR2 SYGVKD come from the germline V gene. The CDR3 is 11 amino acids. V shed 8 bases and J shed 6 bases, with 9 bases lying between them. CDR3 residues: CAIHSSDTQYF. In DNA, the CDR3 is TGTGCCATCCATTCGAGTGATACGCAGTATTTT.

The V call is TRBV2, the J call TRBJ1-1; 10 bases align to TRBD1. Unmatched junction bases numbered 19, after V lost 5 bases and J lost 1 base. The CDR3 sequence is 20 residues long. Per germline, CDR1 SNHLY and CDR2 FYNNEI. Here the CDR3 reads CASSRRGRTGGPLTNTEAFF. In DNA form, the CDR3 reads TGTGCCAGCAGTAGGAGGGGTAGGACAGGGGGACCTCTTACGAACACTGAAGCTTTCTTT. The complete variable domain, with remaining parts taken from reference TRBV2 and TRBJ1-1, reads EPEVTQTPSHQVTQMGQEVILRCVPISNHLYFYWYRQILGQKVEFLVSFYNNEISEKSEIFDDQFSVERPDGSNFTLKIRSTKLEDSAMYFCASSRRGRTGGPLTNTEAFFGQGTRLTVV.

The V call is TRBV14, the J call TRBJ2-3, with D hard to call. V lost 4 bases and J 1 base, leaving 9 bases between the germline ends. The CDR3 extends over 14 amino acids. CDR1 and CDR2 from the germline V gene are SGHDN and FVKESK. DNA for the CDR3: TGTGCCAGCAGCCCGCTGGGCGGCACAGATACGCAGTATTTT. It translates to CASSPLGGTDTQYF.

This clone was observed a few times. The CDR3 protein is CASSRDRANEKLFF. Here the CDR3 DNA reads TGTGCCAGCAGTAGGGACAGGGCTAATGAAAAACTGTTTTTT. The rearrangement joins TRBV7-2 to TRBJ1-4; 9 positions agree with TRBD1. V lost 6 bases and J lost 3; bases outside the gene matches: 2. This CDR3 contains 14 residues. In germline, CDR1 is SGHTA, CDR2 FQGNSA.

The chain employs TRBV27 and TRBJ2-1; 7 nucleotides match TRBD2. The J segment lost 3 bases and the V segment lost 3 bases, leaving 8 bases of the junction unmatched. The CDR3 is 16 amino acids. Germline values: CDR1 MNHEY, CDR2 SMNVEV (reference sequence). CDR3 region: CASSFFAGVVYNEQFF. DNA for the CDR3: TGTGCCAGCAGTTTTTTCGCGGGAGTGGTCTACAATGAGCAGTTCTTC.

This clone was observed a single time. The chain carries TRBV5-6 and TRBJ2-5; 14 bases are a match to TRBD2. The CDR3 runs to 18 residues. The trim removed 2 bases at V and 0 bases at J, leaving 6 bases unmatched. CDR1 and CDR2 from the germline V gene are SGHDT and YYEEEE. The CDR3, as DNA: TGTGCCAGCAGCTTTCGCAGACTAGCGGGGGGGTACCAAGAGACCCAGTACTTC. It specifies CASSFRRLAGGYQETQYF.

The chain uses TRBV29-1 and TRBJ2-2, with TRBD1 as a possible D gene (5 bases). The V end was cut by 4 bases, the J end by 2 bases, with 8 bases between. The CDR3 covers 13 residues. The germline V gene has CDR1 SQVTM and CDR2 ANQGSEA. CDR3 sequence: CSVGRVNTGELFF. CDR3 nucleotides: TGCAGCGTTGGCAGGGTCAACACCGGGGAGCTGTTTTTT.

The J gene is TRBJ2-5, the V gene TRBV6-6, with 9 bases aligning to TRBD1. The V gene end was trimmed by 6 bases and the J gene end by 5 bases; junction bases not matched to a gene: 10. The CDR3 consists of 15 residues. CDR1 and CDR2 (germline): MNHNY, SVGAGI (reference sequence). The CDR3 region is CASRKGQGVGETQYF. The CDR3 DNA follows: TGTGCCAGCAGAAAGGGACAGGGTGTTGGTGAGACCCAGTACTTC.

The chain combines TRBV9 with TRBJ2-1; no clear D. CDR1 is SGDLS and CDR2 is YYNGEE in the germline V gene. The CDR3 runs to 14 residues. V dropped 2 bases and J dropped 0 bases, with 6 bases sitting between them. DNA for the CDR3: TGTGCCAGCAGCGTTTCGAGCTCCTACAATGAGCAGTTCTTC. This gives the protein CASSVSSSYNEQFF. Complete variable domain (other parts from reference TRBV9 and TRBJ2-1): DSGVTQTPKHLITATGQRVTLRCSPRSGDLSVYWYQQSLDQGLQFLIQYYNGEERAKGNILERFSAQQFPDLHSELNLSSLELGDSALYFCASSVSSSYNEQFFGPGTRLTVL.

V usage is TRBV7-6 and J usage is TRBJ1-4, with a tentative D call TRBD1 (6 bases). The germline V gene encodes CDR1 SGHVS and CDR2 FNYEAQ. The CDR3 runs to 14 residues. V was trimmed by 8 bases and J by 6 bases, leaving 16 bases between them. As DNA, the CDR3 is TGTGCCAGCGGATTTGGGAGGGGGGATGAAAAACTGTTTTTT. Amino acid sequence: CASGFGRGDEKLFF. The entire variable domain, with the rest obtained from reference TRBV7-6 and TRBJ1-4, is as follows: GAGVSQSPRYKVTKRGQDVALRCDPISGHVSLYWYRQALGQGPEFLTYFNYEAQQDKSGLPNDRFSAERPEGSISTLTIQRTEQRDSAMYRCASGFGRGDEKLFFGSGTQLSVL.

The chain has TRBV6-1 and TRBJ2-3, with 9 bases aligning to TRBD1. Per germline, CDR1 MNHNS and CDR2 SASEGT. The CDR3 is made up of 14 amino acids. V dropped 4 bases and J dropped 8; count of bases not matched to a gene: 7. Written as DNA, the CDR3 is TGTGCCAGCAGTGGGGACAGGGTGGAGGGTACGCAGTATTTT. It encodes CASSGDRVEGTQYF.

The chain couples TRBV7-6 to TRBJ1-1; TRBD1 agrees at 8 bases. With V trimmed by 5 bases and J by 4 bases, 9 bases remained unmatched. CDR3 length: 15 residues. Germline loops: CDR1 SGHVS, CDR2 FNYEAQ. The CDR3 nucleotides are TGTGCCAGCAGCCCTACGCCGGGACAGGCCACTGAAGCTTTCTTT. This codes for CASSPTPGQATEAFF.

This clone was counted only a few times. The CDR3 nucleotides read TGTGCCAGCAGCCGAACAGGGTTGTCCTACGAGCAGTACTTC. It codes for CASSRTGLSYEQYF. The chain carries TRBV14 and TRBJ2-7; D may be TRBD1 (6 bases). Germline CDR1 SGHDN, CDR2 FVKESK. The CDR3 is 14 amino acids. With 4 bases removed from V and 1 base from J, the gap between germline ends came to 11 bases.

The gene calls are TRBV27 and TRBJ1-2; TRBD1 matches 8 bases. This CDR3 contains 14 residues. V lost 6 bases, J lost 3 bases, and 6 bases stayed unmatched. Germline V gene sequence: CDR1 MNHEY, CDR2 SMNVEV (reference sequence). Here the CDR3 reads CASRLQGGDYGYTF. CDR3 nucleotide sequence: TGTGCCAGCAGGCTACAGGGGGGGGACTATGGCTACACCTTC.

This clone was found a few times. Other nucleotide sequences from this sample produce the same CDR3. V is TRBV20-1 and J is TRBJ2-3; D gene unclear. CDR3 length: 11 residues. The germline V gene has CDR1 DFQATT and CDR2 SNEGSKA (reference sequence). The V end lost 3 bases, the J end lost 4 bases, and 5 bases lay between the germline ends. CDR3 region: CSASPADTQYF. The CDR3 DNA reads as TGCAGTGCTAGTCCCGCAGATACGCAGTATTTT.

This chain joins TRBV27 and TRBJ2-5; 11 nucleotides match TRBD1. The DNA end lines up better with TRBJ2-7; the J call may be wrong. The length of the CDR3 is 14 residues. Germline V gene sequence: CDR1 MNHEY, CDR2 SMNVEV (reference sequence). CDR3: CASSFGTGGYEQYF. The DNA for the CDR3 is TGTGCCAGCAGTTTCGGGACAGGGGGCTACGAGCAGTACTTC.

There are a few counts of this clone. The chain uses TRBV30 and TRBJ1-2; D is possibly TRBD1 (6 bases). V dropped 8 bases and J dropped 0 bases, with 13 bases sitting between them. The CDR3 contains 13 residues. Per the germline V gene, CDR1 is GTSNPN and CDR2 is SVGIG (reference sequence). The CDR3 DNA reads as TGTGCCCAGTCACAGGGAGCTAACTATGGCTACACCTTC. Residues: CAQSQGANYGYTF. The full variable domain, completed using reference TRBV30 and TRBJ1-2, is SQTIHQWPATLVQPVGSPLSLECTVEGTSNPNLYWYRQAAGRGLQLLFYSVGIGQISSEVPQNLSASRPQDRQFILSSKKLLLSDSGFYLCAQSQGANYGYTFGSGTRLTVV.

This chain's CDR3 is CATSRDLADEQYF. The CDR3 coding sequence is TGTGCCACCAGCAGGGATTTAGCTGACGAGCAGTACTTC. The chain couples TRBV15 to TRBJ2-7; D remains unclear. Germline assignment: CDR1 LNHNV and CDR2 YYDKDF (reference sequence). The V and J ends lost 3 bases and 5 bases respectively, with 11 bases between them. This CDR3 region has 13 residues.